This T cell receptor (beta chain) comes out of a study of blood T cell repertoires in COVID-19. Study background: T cells, B-cell-depleted T cells, or PBMCs supplied cDNA or gDNA.

Individuals drawn from approximately 26 US areas were about 18 to 100 years old. Allocation to cohorts depended on clinical history reported by the participants. Germline values: CDR1 SGDLS, CDR2 YYNGEE. The CDR3 has 15 residues. The ends were cut back, 2 bases at V and 7 bases at J, with 18 bases in the middle. In the original processing: Reference gene primer amplification gave estimated nucleated cell counts. Clones were sequenced by immunoSEQ multiplex PCR, and TCRdb holds only the in-frame ones, with some missing. The DNA was the basis for D and trimming; V, J and clone size are from that table. The table lists a few hundred thousand clones, more than 85% of them singletons, with around 8% in the top ten.

This clonotype originated in a woman aged 55 to 70 who had recovered from COVID-19. Sequencing used PBMCs or T cells enriched from blood (not recorded which). The genes are TRBV9 and TRBJ1-2; D call uncertain. CDR3 DNA sequence: TGTGCCAGCAGCGTTGGGCCGAGCGGGATTCGTGGCTACACCTTC. Translation: CASSVGPSGIRGYTF.